The rows below give T cell receptor beta chains drawn from one sample of a study of shared clonotypes between healthy human individuals. Using immunoSEQ multiplex PCR, the repertoire was profiled, and TCRdb retains in-frame clones only, with some absent. Of around 2,000,000 clones listed, roughly 94% were seen once; the top ten hold around 0.13%. Sequenced sample: naive CD4+ T cells sorted from blood. The source is a man aged 18 to 30 in good health. CDR3s include the opening cysteine and the closing phenylalanine or tryptophan. Each record gives: CDR3 DNA, CDR3 protein, J gene, clone size, V gene, CDR3 length, D gene. D genes are given only for firm matches. For some rows the clone size is stated as once, few or many, or as a class when expanded; others skip it.

cdr3_nt: TGTGCCAGCAGCCGAAACAGGGGGGAGACCCAGTACTTC
cdr3_aa: CASSRNRGETQYF
j_call: TRBJ2-5
clone_size: once
v_call: TRBV7-3
cdr3_length: 13
d_call: TRBD1

cdr3_nt: TGTGCCAGTATCCCTGAGTCTTCCTACGAGCAGTACTTC
cdr3_aa: CASIPESSYEQYF
j_call: TRBJ2-7
clone_size: once
v_call: TRBV19
cdr3_length: 13
d_call: -

cdr3_nt: TGTGCCAGCAACTTGGCGGGAGGGCTAATCAATGAGCAGTTCTTC
cdr3_aa: CASNLAGGLINEQFF
j_call: TRBJ2-1
clone_size: -
v_call: TRBV9
cdr3_length: 15
d_call: TRBD2

cdr3_nt: TGTGCCAGCAGTGATCGTCGGGGCCTGAACACCGGGGAGCTGTTTTTT
cdr3_aa: CASSDRRGLNTGELFF
j_call: TRBJ2-2
clone_size: -
v_call: TRBV25-1
cdr3_length: 16
d_call: -

cdr3_nt: TGCGCCAGCAGCTTCGGACTAGCGCTGAGCACAGATACGCAGTATTTT
cdr3_aa: CASSFGLALSTDTQYF
j_call: TRBJ2-3
clone_size: -
v_call: TRBV5-1
cdr3_length: 16
d_call: TRBD2

cdr3_nt: TGTGCCAGCAGCCGCTTGCAAGGGAACTATGGCTACACCTTC
cdr3_aa: CASSRLQGNYGYTF
j_call: TRBJ1-2
clone_size: -
v_call: TRBV5-6
cdr3_length: 14
d_call: -

cdr3_nt: TGTGCCAGCAGCTGGCTTAAGGGTGCGAACACTGAAGCTTTCTTT
cdr3_aa: CASSWLKGANTEAFF
j_call: TRBJ1-1
clone_size: -
v_call: TRBV7-2
cdr3_length: 15
d_call: -

cdr3_nt: TGCGCCAGCAGCCAAGGGGTAGGGAATGAAAAACTGTTTTTT
cdr3_aa: CASSQGVGNEKLFF
j_call: TRBJ1-4
clone_size: -
v_call: TRBV4-3
cdr3_length: 14
d_call: -

cdr3_nt: TGCGCCAGCAGCTTTCGAACGAACACTGAAGCTTTCTTT
cdr3_aa: CASSFRTNTEAFF
j_call: TRBJ1-1
clone_size: once
v_call: TRBV5-1
cdr3_length: 13
d_call: -

cdr3_nt: TGTGCTAGTGGAACCCGGGACACTGAAGCTTTCTTT
cdr3_aa: CASGTRDTEAFF
j_call: TRBJ1-1
clone_size: -
v_call: TRBV12-5
cdr3_length: 12
d_call: -

cdr3_nt: TGTGCCAGCAGCTTTGGAGATACGCAGTATTTT
cdr3_aa: CASSFGDTQYF
j_call: TRBJ2-3
clone_size: -
v_call: TRBV7-6
cdr3_length: 11
d_call: -

cdr3_nt: TGTGCCAGCAGTACCCTGACGACAGGGGCCGAGCAGTACTTC
cdr3_aa: CASSTLTTGAEQYF
j_call: TRBJ2-7
clone_size: -
v_call: TRBV6-5
cdr3_length: 14
d_call: TRBD1

cdr3_nt: TGTGCCAGCGGGACCGGGACTAGCGGGAGAATACGGGGCTACGAGCAGTACTTC
cdr3_aa: CASGTGTSGRIRGYEQYF
j_call: TRBJ2-7
clone_size: once
v_call: TRBV7-2
cdr3_length: 18
d_call: TRBD2

cdr3_nt: TGTGCCACACGGAGGGACACAGGGGCCGGTTCACCCCTCCACTTT
cdr3_aa: CATRRDTGAGSPLHF
j_call: TRBJ1-6
clone_size: -
v_call: TRBV6-5
cdr3_length: 15
d_call: TRBD1

cdr3_nt: TGTGCCAGTAGTAACTCGGGGACAGGGTGGGAAGGCTACACCTTC
cdr3_aa: CASSNSGTGWEGYTF
j_call: TRBJ1-2
clone_size: -
v_call: TRBV19
cdr3_length: 15
d_call: TRBD1

cdr3_nt: TGTGCCAGCAGCTTTAATAGACTAGCGGGAGTGGAAGAGCAGTACTTC
cdr3_aa: CASSFNRLAGVEEQYF
j_call: TRBJ2-7
clone_size: -
v_call: TRBV7-9
cdr3_length: 16
d_call: TRBD2

cdr3_nt: TGCAGTGCAGATGGGCGGAATGAGCAGTTCTTC
cdr3_aa: CSADGRNEQFF
j_call: TRBJ2-1
clone_size: -
v_call: TRBV20-1
cdr3_length: 11
d_call: -

cdr3_nt: TGTGCCAGCAGTGACGGGACGCGGGTATATAATTCACCCCTCCACTTT
cdr3_aa: CASSDGTRVYNSPLHF
j_call: TRBJ1-6
clone_size: few
v_call: TRBV28
cdr3_length: 16
d_call: -

cdr3_nt: TGTGCCAGCAGCTTACTCAAGGACGGTTCGCCCCTCCACTTT
cdr3_aa: CASSLLKDGSPLHF
j_call: TRBJ1-6
clone_size: -
v_call: TRBV7-9
cdr3_length: 14
d_call: -

cdr3_nt: TGTGCCAGCTCACCAATGGGGGTAGGTAATTCACCCCTCCACTTT
cdr3_aa: CASSPMGVGNSPLHF
j_call: TRBJ1-6
clone_size: once
v_call: TRBV18
cdr3_length: 15
d_call: -

cdr3_nt: TGTGCCATCAGTGATCCGGGACAGCCCACTGAAGCTTTCTTT
cdr3_aa: CAISDPGQPTEAFF
j_call: TRBJ1-1
clone_size: few
v_call: TRBV10-3
cdr3_length: 14
d_call: TRBD1

cdr3_nt: TGTGCCAGCAGCTCCACAACTAGCGGGGTCACCTACGAGCAGTACTTC
cdr3_aa: CASSSTTSGVTYEQYF
j_call: TRBJ2-7
clone_size: -
v_call: TRBV2
cdr3_length: 16
d_call: TRBD2

cdr3_nt: TGTGCCAGCAGTTTCGCCGGACAGAGAGATACGCAGTATTTT
cdr3_aa: CASSFAGQRDTQYF
j_call: TRBJ2-3
clone_size: -
v_call: TRBV28
cdr3_length: 14
d_call: -

cdr3_nt: TGTGCCAGCAGTCCAAGGGACAGACCAAGGTACGAGCAGTACTTC
cdr3_aa: CASSPRDRPRYEQYF
j_call: TRBJ2-7
clone_size: -
v_call: TRBV28
cdr3_length: 15
d_call: TRBD1

cdr3_nt: TGTGCCAGCACCTGGACAGGGATCAAAGAAAAACTGTTTTTT
cdr3_aa: CASTWTGIKEKLFF
j_call: TRBJ1-4
clone_size: -
v_call: TRBV6-1
cdr3_length: 14
d_call: TRBD1

cdr3_nt: TGTGCCAGCTCACCACGTGTAACACAGGGTAATGAAAAACTGTTTTTT
cdr3_aa: CASSPRVTQGNEKLFF
j_call: TRBJ1-4
clone_size: -
v_call: TRBV18
cdr3_length: 16
d_call: -

cdr3_nt: TGCAGTGCTAGGCCTGTGGATGAGCAGTTCTTC
cdr3_aa: CSARPVDEQFF
j_call: TRBJ2-1
clone_size: once
v_call: TRBV20-1
cdr3_length: 11
d_call: -

cdr3_nt: TGTGCCAGCAGTATCTCGTTCATGAACACTGAAGCTTTCTTT
cdr3_aa: CASSISFMNTEAFF
j_call: TRBJ1-1
clone_size: -
v_call: TRBV6-5
cdr3_length: 14
d_call: -

cdr3_nt: TGTGCCAGCAGTTTAACTAGTTTTCCAGATACGCAGTATTTT
cdr3_aa: CASSLTSFPDTQYF
j_call: TRBJ2-3
clone_size: -
v_call: TRBV6-6
cdr3_length: 14
d_call: -

cdr3_nt: TGTGCCAGCAGTTACTCACTATTCGGGAGGTCCTACGAGCAGTACTTC
cdr3_aa: CASSYSLFGRSYEQYF
j_call: TRBJ2-7
clone_size: -
v_call: TRBV6-5
cdr3_length: 16
d_call: TRBD2

cdr3_nt: TGTGCCTGGAGGGAGGGGGTAGGGAGAACCCAGTACTTC
cdr3_aa: CAWREGVGRTQYF
j_call: TRBJ2-5
clone_size: -
v_call: TRBV30
cdr3_length: 13
d_call: -

cdr3_nt: TGCGCCAGCAGCCAAGAGAGCACTGGGGCCCTGCCCCAGCATTTT
cdr3_aa: CASSQESTGALPQHF
j_call: TRBJ1-5
clone_size: -
v_call: TRBV4-3
cdr3_length: 15
d_call: -

cdr3_nt: TGTGCCAGCAGCTTAACCCGGGCCTATGGCTACACCTTC
cdr3_aa: CASSLTRAYGYTF
j_call: TRBJ1-2
clone_size: -
v_call: TRBV5-5
cdr3_length: 13
d_call: -

cdr3_nt: TGTGCCTGGACGGTGGGCTATAATTCACCCCTCCACTTT
cdr3_aa: CAWTVGYNSPLHF
j_call: TRBJ1-6
clone_size: -
v_call: TRBV30
cdr3_length: 13
d_call: -

cdr3_nt: TGTGCCAGCTCACCCATGACAGCCTCTGGAAACACCATATATTTT
cdr3_aa: CASSPMTASGNTIYF
j_call: TRBJ1-3
clone_size: -
v_call: TRBV18
cdr3_length: 15
d_call: -

cdr3_nt: TGTGCCAGCAGTCTAACCAGCCCCGGGGAGCTGTTTTTT
cdr3_aa: CASSLTSPGELFF
j_call: TRBJ2-2
clone_size: -
v_call: TRBV28
cdr3_length: 13
d_call: -

cdr3_nt: TGTGCCAGCAGATTGGACAGACCCTTGAACACTGAAGCTTTCTTT
cdr3_aa: CASRLDRPLNTEAFF
j_call: TRBJ1-1
clone_size: -
v_call: TRBV2
cdr3_length: 15
d_call: -

cdr3_nt: TGTGCCAGCAGCTTACTAGGGATACCACCCCTCCACTTT
cdr3_aa: CASSLLGIPPLHF
j_call: TRBJ1-6
clone_size: -
v_call: TRBV7-9
cdr3_length: 13
d_call: -

cdr3_nt: TGTGCCAGCAGCCCTCAGGGAGCCCTCGCCGAGCAGTACTTC
cdr3_aa: CASSPQGALAEQYF
j_call: TRBJ2-7
clone_size: -
v_call: TRBV7-2
cdr3_length: 14
d_call: -